A single sample gave rise to the 24 T cell receptor beta chains below, sequenced in a study of shared clonotypes between healthy human individuals. The repertoire was sequenced with immunoSEQ multiplex PCR; TCRdb's copy has only in-frame clones and lacks some. The data show approximately 110,000 clones, approximately 65% seen once. The specimen was memory CD8+ T cells sorted from blood. Subset specified: CD45RO+ cells pooled with CCR7-negative TemRA cells. The receptors derive from a woman aged 25 to 39 in good health.

V is TRBV5-1 and J is TRBJ2-3; TRBD2 matches 9 bases. This CDR3 has 17 residues. The ends lost 0 bases at V and 0 bases at J; junction bases unmatched: 5. Germline V lookup: CDR1 SGHRS, CDR2 YFSETQ. The CDR3: CASSLEAGGLSTDTQYF. CDR3 coding DNA: TGCGCCAGCAGCTTGGAGGCGGGAGGGCTTAGCACAGATACGCAGTATTTT.

The V call is TRBV6-1, the J call TRBJ2-3; 8 bases agree with TRBD1. The ends lost 4 bases at V and 4 bases at J; junction bases unmatched: 7. The CDR3 has 15 amino acids. Germline V gene data show CDR1 as MNHNS and CDR2 as SASEGT. CDR3 nucleotide sequence: TGTGCCAGCAGTGCCTGGACAGGGTATCCAGATACGCAGTATTTT. As protein: CASSAWTGYPDTQYF.

The sample holds one count of this clone. This chain connects TRBV10-1 to TRBJ2-7, with 9 bases fitting TRBD1. This CDR3 region has 15 residues. The V segment lost 5 bases and the J segment 3 bases; nucleotides outside the gene matches: 8. Germline CDR1 reads WNHNN; CDR2 reads SYGVQD (reference sequence). In DNA form, the CDR3 reads TGCGCCAGCAGTCCGGACAGGGGAAACCACTACGAGCAGTACTTC. Translating it yields CASSPDRGNHYEQYF.

This clone was detected ten times or more. The chain joins TRBV7-2 to TRBJ2-7; no reliable D call. Trimming removed 5 bases from V and 7 bases from J, with 15 bases in between. Germline V gene data show CDR1 as SGHTA and CDR2 as FQGNSA. CDR3 length: 13 amino acids. The CDR3 sequence is CASSRRLSAEQYF. CDR3 DNA: TGTGCCAGCAGCCGTCGACTGAGTGCGGAGCAGTACTTC.

The rearrangement links TRBV19 to TRBJ1-4, with D unclear. This CDR3 is built from 16 residues. In germline, CDR1 is LNHDA, CDR2 SQIVND (reference sequence). The V gene lost 0 bases and the J gene lost 8 bases, with 16 bases spanning the gap. CDR3 in amino acids: CASSIDRPTPSEKLFF. The CDR3 nucleotides read TGTGCCAGTAGTATAGATCGGCCCACGCCGAGCGAAAAACTGTTTTTT.

This clone was seen repeatedly, ten times or more. The chain joins TRBV29-1 to TRBJ2-1, with D unclear. V lost 6 bases and J lost 9, with 18 bases in between. The CDR3 is 13 residues long. Germline loops: CDR1 SQVTM, CDR2 ANQGSEA. CDR3 sequence: CSVPLVDLTEQFF. The CDR3 DNA is TGCAGCGTACCCCTAGTGGATCTGACTGAGCAGTTCTTC.

The CDR3 protein is CASSIDSSRGYTF. CDR3 DNA: TGTGCCAGCAGCATCGACAGCTCTCGGGGCTACACCTTC. V and J are TRBV5-4 and TRBJ1-2; a weak D match, TRBD1 (5 bases). V shed 4 bases and J shed 8 bases, with 15 bases lying between them. The germline V gene encodes CDR1 SGHNT and CDR2 YYREEE (reference sequence). CDR3 length: 13 residues.

V gene TRBV19 combines with J gene TRBJ1-1, with D perhaps matching TRBD1 (6 bases). CDR3 size: 15 residues. V dropped 2 bases and J dropped 1 base, with 11 bases sitting between them. In germline, CDR1 is LNHDA, CDR2 SQIVND (reference sequence). CDR3 residues: CASSIPMGANTEAFF. For the CDR3, the DNA is TGTGCCAGTAGTATACCCATGGGGGCGAACACTGAAGCTTTCTTT.

This clone was seen only a few times. The chain carries TRBV5-1 and TRBJ2-7; TRBD1 matches 7 bases. Looked up from germline, CDR1 is SGHRS and CDR2 is YFSETQ. V lost 4 bases, J lost 3 bases, and 7 bases stayed unmatched. This CDR3 is 14 amino acids long. CDR3 bases: TGCGCCAGCAGCCTTCAGGGGGTGGGCTACGAGCAGTACTTC. It codes for CASSLQGVGYEQYF.

J is TRBJ2-1 and V is TRBV30; D not resolved. Germline V gene sequence: CDR1 GTSNPN, CDR2 SVGIG (reference sequence). The CDR3 length is 12 residues. V lost 4 bases, J lost 6 bases, and 10 bases lay in between. CDR3 DNA: TGTGCCTGGATTGACATTTCCAATGAGCAGTTCTTC. It yields the protein CAWIDISNEQFF.

In its sample, this clone was seen a few times. This sequence joins TRBV6-1 and TRBJ2-5; TRBD2 might be the D (5 bases). The end of the DNA is better explained by TRBJ2-7, so the J call may be wrong. This CDR3 is built from 13 residues. Germline V lookup: CDR1 MNHNS, CDR2 SASEGT. CDR3 in amino acids: CASNTGETNEQYF. CDR3 DNA: TGTGCCAGCAATACCGGGGAGACAAACGAGCAGTACTTC.

The J gene is TRBJ1-1, the V gene TRBV6-4; no firm D call. V was trimmed by 4 bases and J by 4 bases, leaving 13 bases between them. Germline V CDR1 and CDR2: MRHNA, SNTAGT. The CDR3 runs to 14 residues. This chain's CDR3 is CASSANTVGTEAFF. In DNA form, the CDR3 reads TGTGCCAGCAGTGCGAATACAGTCGGCACTGAAGCTTTCTTT.

About this clone itself: A single base is all that separates this from a far larger clone, so a read error is likely. Other DNA variants within this sample encode the same CDR3. The chain recombines TRBV4-1 with TRBJ2-2; D may match TRBD1 or TRBD2 (5 bases each). The CDR3 extends over 14 amino acids. Per germline, CDR1 MGHRA and CDR2 YSYEKL. CDR3: CASSPPVGTGELFF. The CDR3 DNA is TGCGCCAGCAGCCCCCCGGTGGGGACCGGGGAGCTATTTTTT.

The chain employs TRBV30 and TRBJ2-2; D call uncertain. Trimming shortened V by 8 bases and J by 5 bases, and 12 bases separated the two germline ends. There are 12 residues in the CDR3. Looked up from germline, CDR1 is GTSNPN and CDR2 is SVGIG (reference sequence). The CDR3 DNA reads TGTGCCGGGAAGGGTCGGACCGGGGAGCTGTTTTTT. Its translation is CAGKGRTGELFF. The variable domain in full, with the rest retrieved from reference TRBV30 and TRBJ2-2, is SQTIHQWPATLVQPVGSPLSLECTVEGTSNPNLYWYRQAAGRGLQLLFYSVGIGQISSEVPQNLSASRPQDRQFILSSKKLLLSDSGFYLCAGKGRTGELFFGEGSRLTVL.

This clone was counted once. The same CDR3 arises from other DNA sequences in this sample as well. CDR3 in DNA: TGCGCCAGCAGTGATGAAAGTGAGCAGTTCTTC. Its translation is CASSDESEQFF. J is TRBJ2-1 and V is TRBV10-1; the D is unclear. CDR3 length: 11 amino acids. Looked up from germline, CDR1 is WNHNN and CDR2 is SYGVQD (reference sequence). V lost 3 bases, J lost 9 bases, and 6 bases lay in between.

This chain connects TRBV19 to TRBJ1-5; TRBD1 agrees at 7 bases. Germline CDR1 reads LNHDA; CDR2 reads SQIVND (reference sequence). The CDR3 spans 16 residues. V was clipped by 2 bases and J by 3 bases; unmatched bases: 7. The CDR3 nucleotides read TGTGCCAGTAGTATACCGGCAGGGGGGAACAATCAGCCCCAGCATTTT. Encoded protein: CASSIPAGGNNQPQHF.

On this clone: The same CDR3 can be traced to other DNA sequences in this sample. The J gene is TRBJ2-7, the V gene TRBV2; D is perhaps TRBD2 (6 bases). Germline loops: CDR1 SNHLY, CDR2 FYNNEI. The ends were cut back, 8 bases at V and 4 bases at J, with 15 bases in the middle. The CDR3 sequence is 13 residues long. The CDR3 loop is CASQTGVPYEQYF. DNA for the CDR3: TGTGCCAGCCAGACGGGAGTACCATACGAGCAGTACTTC.

This sequence joins TRBV11-2 and TRBJ2-7; TRBD1 is a possible D gene (5 bases). Trimming shortened V by 2 bases and J by 0 bases, and 14 bases separated the two germline ends. The V gene's germline CDR1 is SGHAT and CDR2 FQNNGV. The CDR3 has 16 residues. CDR3 sequence (DNA): TGTGCCAGCAGCTTATTTTTACAGGCTTCCTCCTACGAGCAGTACTTC. This encodes CASSLFLQASSYEQYF.

The V call is TRBV6-6, the J call TRBJ2-7; TRBD1 matches 11 bases. CDR3 size: 14 residues. Per the germline V gene, CDR1 is MNHNY and CDR2 is SVGAGI (reference sequence). J lost 3 bases, V lost 6 bases, and 4 bases had no gene match. CDR3 region: CASRAGTGGYEQYF. Written as DNA, the CDR3 is TGTGCCAGCAGGGCCGGGACAGGGGGCTACGAGCAGTACTTC.

This clone has a count of ten or more. The chain has TRBV5-1 and TRBJ2-1, with no clear D. The germline V and J ends were trimmed by 0 bases and 8 bases, with 15 bases remaining between them. Germline assignment: CDR1 SGHRS and CDR2 YFSETQ. The CDR3 is made up of 15 amino acids. The CDR3 region has the DNA TGCGCCAGCAGCTTGGGTTTTAAAAGACCGGATGAGCAGTTCTTC. This translates into CASSLGFKRPDEQFF.

This clone was seen repeatedly, ten times or more. The genes are TRBV5-6 and TRBJ2-7; D is undetermined. This CDR3 is 13 amino acids long. Trimming removed 4 bases from V and 4 bases from J, with 12 bases in between. From germline, CDR1 is SGHDT and CDR2 YYEEEE. The CDR3: CASSPNWGYEQYF. The CDR3 DNA reads as TGTGCCAGCAGCCCTAACTGGGGTTACGAGCAGTACTTC.

Of note for this clone: At the DNA level, this CDR3 is encoded by other sequences in the same sample as well. The chain carries TRBV10-1 and TRBJ2-2; D call uncertain. V was cut by 4 bases and J by 3 bases, with 6 bases left in between. The CDR3 covers 13 residues. The germline gives CDR1 WNHNN, CDR2 SYGVQD (reference sequence). In DNA, the CDR3 is TGCGCCAGCAGTGCATCATACACCGGGGAGCTGTTTTTT. Encoded protein: CASSASYTGELFF.

This clone was observed many times. The chain is built from TRBV4-1 and TRBJ2-1; possible D gene TRBD1, 5 bases. Germline V gives CDR1 MGHRA, CDR2 YSYEKL. The CDR3 totals 12 residues. V gave up 5 bases and J gave up 9 bases, with 11 bases separating them. CDR3 nucleotide sequence: TGCGCCAGCAGCTCACAGGCGACTGAGCAGTTCTTC. Amino acid sequence: CASSSQATEQFF.

V and J are TRBV19 and TRBJ2-5; 10 bases are a match to TRBD2. Germline V gene sequence: CDR1 LNHDA, CDR2 SQIVND (reference sequence). CDR3 length equals 15 residues. V lost 2 bases, J lost 2 bases, and 2 bases stayed unmatched. CDR3 residues: CASSILAGEQETQYF. In DNA form, the CDR3 reads TGTGCCAGTAGTATACTAGCGGGAGAGCAAGAGACCCAGTACTTC.